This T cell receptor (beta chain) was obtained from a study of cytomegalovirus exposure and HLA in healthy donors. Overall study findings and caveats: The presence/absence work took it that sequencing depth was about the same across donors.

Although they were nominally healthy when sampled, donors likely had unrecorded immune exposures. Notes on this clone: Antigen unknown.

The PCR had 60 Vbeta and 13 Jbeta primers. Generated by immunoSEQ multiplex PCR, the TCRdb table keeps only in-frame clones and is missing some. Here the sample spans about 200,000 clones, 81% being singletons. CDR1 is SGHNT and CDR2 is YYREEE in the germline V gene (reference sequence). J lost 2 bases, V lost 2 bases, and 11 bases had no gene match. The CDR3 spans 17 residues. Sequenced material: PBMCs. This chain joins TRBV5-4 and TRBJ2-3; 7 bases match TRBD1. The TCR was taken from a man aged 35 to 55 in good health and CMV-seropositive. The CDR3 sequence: CASSFEGNRGPTDTQYF. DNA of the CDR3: TGTGCCAGCAGCTTCGAGGGAAACAGGGGACCCACAGATACGCAGTATTTT.